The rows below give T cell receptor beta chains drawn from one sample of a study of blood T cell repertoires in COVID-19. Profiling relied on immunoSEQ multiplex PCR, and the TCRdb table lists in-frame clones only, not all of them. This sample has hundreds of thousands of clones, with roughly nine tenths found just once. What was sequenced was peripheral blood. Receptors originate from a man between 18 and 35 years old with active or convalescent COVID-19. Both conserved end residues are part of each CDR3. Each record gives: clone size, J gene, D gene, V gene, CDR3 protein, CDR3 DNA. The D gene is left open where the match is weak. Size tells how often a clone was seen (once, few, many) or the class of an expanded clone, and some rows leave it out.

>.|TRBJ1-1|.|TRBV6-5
CASSYGGAYTEAFF
TGTGCCAGCAGTTACGGGGGCGCCTACACTGAAGCTTTCTTT
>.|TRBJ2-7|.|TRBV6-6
CASSAGSYYEQYF
TGTGCCAGCAGTGCAGGTTCCTACTACGAGCAGTACTTC
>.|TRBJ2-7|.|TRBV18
CASSPIAEEQYF
TGTGCCAGCTCACCGATCGCGGAAGAGCAGTACTTC
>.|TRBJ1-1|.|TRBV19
CASSSRRLVNTEAFF
TGTGCCAGTAGTTCCCGACGGCTAGTGAACACTGAAGCTTTCTTT
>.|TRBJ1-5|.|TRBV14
CASSQNSGQPQHF
TGTGCCAGCAGCCAGAACTCGGGACAGCCCCAGCATTTT
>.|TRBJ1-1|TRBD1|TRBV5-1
CASAGGTALLNTEAFF
TGCGCCAGCGCGGGGGGGACAGCCCTATTGAACACTGAAGCTTTCTTT
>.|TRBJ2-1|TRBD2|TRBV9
CASSPRRGGSNEQFF
TGTGCCAGCAGCCCTCGCCGCGGGGGGAGTAATGAGCAGTTCTTC
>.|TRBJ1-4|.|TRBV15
CATSRGMTPPVEKLFF
TGTGCCACCAGCAGGGGTATGACTCCCCCCGTGGAAAAACTGTTTTTT
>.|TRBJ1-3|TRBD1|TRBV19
CASRPAGGLGGNTIYF
TGTGCCAGTAGACCCGCAGGGGGCTTAGGTGGAAACACCATATATTTT
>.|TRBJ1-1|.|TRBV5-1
CASSLGGGATEAFF
TGCGCCAGCAGCTTGGGAGGGGGTGCCACTGAAGCTTTCTTT
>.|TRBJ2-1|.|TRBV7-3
CASSLETGYNEQFF
TGTGCCAGCAGCTTAGAGACAGGCTACAATGAGCAGTTCTTC
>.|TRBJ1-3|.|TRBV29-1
CSVLGGPGNTIYF
TGCAGCGTTTTAGGAGGGCCTGGAAACACCATATATTTT
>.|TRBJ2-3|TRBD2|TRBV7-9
CASSMGLAADTQYF
TGTGCCAGCAGCATGGGACTAGCCGCAGATACGCAGTATTTT
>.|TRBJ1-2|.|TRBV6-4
CASSLLPNYGYTF
TGTGCCAGCAGTCTACTACCTAACTATGGCTACACCTTC
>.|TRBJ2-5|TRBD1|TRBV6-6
CASSQYRGTQETQYF
TGTGCCAGCAGCCAATACAGGGGGACGCAAGAGACCCAGTACTTC
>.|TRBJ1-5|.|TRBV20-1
CSASRGGVLRGNQPQHF
TGCAGTGCTAGTCGTGGAGGAGTTTTGAGGGGCAATCAGCCCCAGCATTTT
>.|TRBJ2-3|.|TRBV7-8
CAGRPWGGVPTDTQYF
TGTGCCGGCCGGCCATGGGGCGGAGTCCCCACAGATACGCAGTATTTT
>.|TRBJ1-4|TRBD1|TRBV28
CASKRRTGINSDEKLFF
TGTGCCAGCAAGCGGCGGACAGGGATAAATAGCGATGAAAAACTGTTTTTT
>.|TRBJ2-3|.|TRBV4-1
CASSQGGRSQYF
TGCGCCAGCAGCCAAGGCGGTAGGTCGCAGTATTTT
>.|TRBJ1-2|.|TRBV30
CAWIGGSYGYTF
TGTGCCTGGATCGGGGGGTCCTATGGCTACACCTTC
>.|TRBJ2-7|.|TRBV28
CASTYGGSDYEQYF
TGTGCCAGCACTTATGGGGGGTCGGACTACGAGCAGTACTTC
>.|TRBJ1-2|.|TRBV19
CASSILGSGDLRGYTF
TGTGCCAGTAGTATACTGGGCAGCGGGGATTTGAGGGGCTACACCTTC
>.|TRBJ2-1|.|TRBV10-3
CAISDLGGLQDNEQFF
TGTGCCATCAGTGACCTAGGGGGATTGCAAGACAATGAGCAGTTCTTC
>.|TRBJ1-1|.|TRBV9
CASSPHSDSYTEAFF
TGTGCCAGCAGCCCCCACTCTGACAGCTACACTGAAGCTTTCTTT
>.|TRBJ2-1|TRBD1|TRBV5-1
CASFRDRGNEQFF
TGCGCCAGCTTCCGGGACAGAGGCAATGAGCAGTTCTTC
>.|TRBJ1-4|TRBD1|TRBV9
CASSVGGGGEKLFF
TGTGCCAGCAGCGTAGGAGGGGGCGGTGAAAAACTGTTTTTT
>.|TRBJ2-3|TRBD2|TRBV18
CASSPGLASADTQYF
TGTGCCAGCTCACCAGGACTAGCGTCGGCAGATACGCAGTATTTT
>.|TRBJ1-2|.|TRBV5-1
CASSSGQLGYGYTF
TGCGCCAGCAGCTCCGGACAGCTAGGCTATGGCTACACCTTC
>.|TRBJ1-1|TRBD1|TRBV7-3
CASSFQGDTEAFF
TGTGCCAGCAGCTTTCAGGGGGACACTGAAGCTTTCTTT
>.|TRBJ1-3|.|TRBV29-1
CSVEDRGAGNTIYF
TGCAGCGTTGAAGATCGGGGTGCCGGAAACACCATATATTTT
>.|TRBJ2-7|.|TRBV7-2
CASSLGTSPHLEQYF
TGTGCCAGCAGCTTAGGTACTTCCCCTCATCTCGAGCAGTACTTC
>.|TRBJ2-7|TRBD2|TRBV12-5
CASGLRTSSFEQYF
TGTGCTAGTGGTCTCAGGACTAGCAGTTTCGAGCAGTACTTC
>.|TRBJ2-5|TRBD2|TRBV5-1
CASSSTSGAETQYF
TGCGCCAGCAGCTCGACTAGCGGGGCAGAGACCCAGTACTTC
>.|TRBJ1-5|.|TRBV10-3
CAISGDTGGGWHQPQHF
TGTGCCATCAGTGGGGACACTGGGGGGGGGTGGCATCAGCCCCAGCATTTT
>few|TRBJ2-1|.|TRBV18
CASSPTGNGEQFF
TGTGCCAGCTCACCAACAGGGAACGGTGAGCAGTTCTTC
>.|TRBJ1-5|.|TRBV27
CASSLEENQPQHF
TGTGCCAGCAGTTTAGAAGAGAATCAGCCCCAGCATTTT
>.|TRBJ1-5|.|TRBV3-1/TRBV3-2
CASSYSGGDQPQHF
TGTGCCAGCAGCTACTCAGGAGGGGATCAGCCCCAGCATTTT
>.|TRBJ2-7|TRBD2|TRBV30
CAWSGVGTSGGLRSYEQYF
TGTGCCTGGAGTGGGGTTGGGACTAGCGGGGGGCTAAGATCCTACGAGCAGTACTTC
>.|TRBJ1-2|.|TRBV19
CASSALARDGGHYGYTF
TGTGCCAGTAGTGCCCTGGCCCGGGACGGAGGGCACTATGGCTACACCTTC
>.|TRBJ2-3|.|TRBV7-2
CASSLITDTQYF
TGTGCCAGCAGCTTAATAACAGATACGCAGTATTTT